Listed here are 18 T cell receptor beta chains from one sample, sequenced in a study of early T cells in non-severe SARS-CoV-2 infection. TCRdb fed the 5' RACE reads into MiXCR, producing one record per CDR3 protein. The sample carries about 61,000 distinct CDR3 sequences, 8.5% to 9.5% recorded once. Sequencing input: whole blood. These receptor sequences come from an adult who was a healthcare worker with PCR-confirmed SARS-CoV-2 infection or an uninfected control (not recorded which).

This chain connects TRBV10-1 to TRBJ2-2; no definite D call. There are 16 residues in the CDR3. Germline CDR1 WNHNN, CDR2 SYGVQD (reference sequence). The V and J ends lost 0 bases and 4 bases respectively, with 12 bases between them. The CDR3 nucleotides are TGCGCCAGCAGTGAGTCCGTGGGCAGTATCACCGGGGAGCTGTTTTTT. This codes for CASSESVGSITGELFF.

This CDR3 reads CASSQAQGPSYGYTF. CDR3 nucleotides: TGTGCCAGCAGCCAAGCGCAGGGACCGTCCTATGGCTACACCTTC. V and J are TRBV4-2 and TRBJ1-2; weak D call: TRBD1 (5 bases). The V and J ends lost 1 base and 4 bases respectively, with 13 bases between them. Per the germline V gene, CDR1 is LGHNA and CDR2 is YNFKEQ. The CDR3 has 15 amino acids.

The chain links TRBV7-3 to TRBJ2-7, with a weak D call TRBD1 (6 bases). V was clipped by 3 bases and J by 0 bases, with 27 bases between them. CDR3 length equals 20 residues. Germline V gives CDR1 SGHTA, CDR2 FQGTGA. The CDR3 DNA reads TGTGCCAGCAGCTTCGCTTTTGAGGACAGTAAATTACCTGGCTCCTACGAGCAGTACGTC. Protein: CASSFAFEDSKLPGSYEQYV.

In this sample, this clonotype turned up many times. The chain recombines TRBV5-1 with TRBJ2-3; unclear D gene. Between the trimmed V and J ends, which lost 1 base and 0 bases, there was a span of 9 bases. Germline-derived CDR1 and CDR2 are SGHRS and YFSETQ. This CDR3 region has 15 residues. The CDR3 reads CASSLHPSSTDTQYF. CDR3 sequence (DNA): TGCGCCAGCAGCTTGCATCCCAGCAGCACAGATACGCAGTATTTT.

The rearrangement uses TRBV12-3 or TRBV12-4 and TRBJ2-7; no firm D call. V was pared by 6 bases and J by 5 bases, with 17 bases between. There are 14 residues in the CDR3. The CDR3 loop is CASSSNGGVHEQYV. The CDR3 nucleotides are TGTGCCAGCAGCTCGAATGGCGGCGTCCACGAGCAGTACGTC.

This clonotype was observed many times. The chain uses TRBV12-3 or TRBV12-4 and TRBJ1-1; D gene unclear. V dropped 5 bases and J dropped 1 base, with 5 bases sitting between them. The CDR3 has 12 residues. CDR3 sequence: CASSPGNTEAFF. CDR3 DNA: TGTGCCAGCAGTCCAGGGAACACTGAAGCTTTCTTT.

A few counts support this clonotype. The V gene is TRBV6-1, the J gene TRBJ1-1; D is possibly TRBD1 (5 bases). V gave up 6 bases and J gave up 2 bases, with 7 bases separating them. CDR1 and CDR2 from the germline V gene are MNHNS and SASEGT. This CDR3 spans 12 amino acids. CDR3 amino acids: CASRTVNTEAFF. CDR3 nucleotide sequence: TGTGCCAGCAGGACAGTAAACACTGAAGCTTTCTTT.

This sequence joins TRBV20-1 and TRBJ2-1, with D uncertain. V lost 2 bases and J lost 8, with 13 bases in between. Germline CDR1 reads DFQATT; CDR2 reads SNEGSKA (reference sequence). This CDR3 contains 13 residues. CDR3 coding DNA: TGCAGTGCTAGATATCGTGGGAAGTATGAGCAGTTCTTC. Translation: CSARYRGKYEQFF.

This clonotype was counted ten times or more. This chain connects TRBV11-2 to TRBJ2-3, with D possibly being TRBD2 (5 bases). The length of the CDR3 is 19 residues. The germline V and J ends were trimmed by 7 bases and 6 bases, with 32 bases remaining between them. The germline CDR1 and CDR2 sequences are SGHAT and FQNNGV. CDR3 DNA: TGTGCCAGCACCGGAGACCCGGCGGGTGGTAACCCCTGGGTGGATACGCAGTATTTT. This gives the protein CASTGDPAGGNPWVDTQYF.

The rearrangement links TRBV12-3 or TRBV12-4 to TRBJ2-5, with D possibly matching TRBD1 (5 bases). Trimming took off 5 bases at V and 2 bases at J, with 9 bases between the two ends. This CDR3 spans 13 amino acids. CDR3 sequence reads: CASSRDSQETQYF. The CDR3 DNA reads TGTGCCAGCAGTAGAGACAGTCAAGAGACCCAGTACTTC.

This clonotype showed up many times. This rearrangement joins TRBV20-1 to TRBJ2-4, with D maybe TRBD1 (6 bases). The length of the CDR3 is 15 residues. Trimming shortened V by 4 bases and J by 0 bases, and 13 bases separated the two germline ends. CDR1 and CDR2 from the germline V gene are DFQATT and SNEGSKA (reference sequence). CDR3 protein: CSATPGVLAKNIQYF. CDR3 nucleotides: TGCAGTGCTACCCCAGGGGTCTTAGCCAAAAACATTCAGTACTTC.

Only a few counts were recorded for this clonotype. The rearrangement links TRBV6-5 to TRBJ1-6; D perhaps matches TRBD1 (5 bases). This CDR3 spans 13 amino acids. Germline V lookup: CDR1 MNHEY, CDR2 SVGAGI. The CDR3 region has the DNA TGTGCTCAAACCCAGGGCTCTTATTCACCCCTCCACTTT. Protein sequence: CAQTQGSYSPLHF.

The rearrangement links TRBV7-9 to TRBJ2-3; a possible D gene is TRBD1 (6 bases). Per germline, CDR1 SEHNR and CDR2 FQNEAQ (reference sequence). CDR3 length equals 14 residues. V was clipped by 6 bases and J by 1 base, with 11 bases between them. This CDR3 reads CASRLQGRTDTQYF. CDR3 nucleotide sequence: TGTGCCAGCAGGCTGCAGGGGCGCACAGATACGCAGTATTTT. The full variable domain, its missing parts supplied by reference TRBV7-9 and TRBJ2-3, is DTGVSQNPRHKITKRGQNVTFRCDPISEHNRLYWYRQTLGQGPEFLTYFQNEAQLEKSRLLSDRFSAERPKGSFSTLEIQRTEQGDSAMYLCASRLQGRTDTQYFGPGTRLTVL.

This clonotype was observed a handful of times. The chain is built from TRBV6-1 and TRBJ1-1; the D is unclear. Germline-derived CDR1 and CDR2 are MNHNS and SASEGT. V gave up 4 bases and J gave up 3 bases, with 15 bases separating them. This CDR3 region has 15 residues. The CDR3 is CASSGLGRVYTEAFF. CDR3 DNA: TGTGCCAGCAGTGGCTTAGGACGCGTCTACACTGAAGCTTTCTTT.

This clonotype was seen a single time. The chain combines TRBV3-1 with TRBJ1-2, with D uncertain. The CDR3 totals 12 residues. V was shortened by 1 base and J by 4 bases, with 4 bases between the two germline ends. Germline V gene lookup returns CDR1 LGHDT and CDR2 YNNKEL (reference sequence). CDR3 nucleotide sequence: TGTGCCAGCAGCCAAGCGACCTATGGCTACACCTTC. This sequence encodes CASSQATYGYTF.

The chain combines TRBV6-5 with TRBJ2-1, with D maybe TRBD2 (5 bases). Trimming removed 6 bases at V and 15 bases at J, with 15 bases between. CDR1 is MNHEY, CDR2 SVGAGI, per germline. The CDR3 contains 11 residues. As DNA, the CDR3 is TGTGCCAGCAGCCCTGGCGGACTCTGGTTCTTC. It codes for CASSPGGLWFF.

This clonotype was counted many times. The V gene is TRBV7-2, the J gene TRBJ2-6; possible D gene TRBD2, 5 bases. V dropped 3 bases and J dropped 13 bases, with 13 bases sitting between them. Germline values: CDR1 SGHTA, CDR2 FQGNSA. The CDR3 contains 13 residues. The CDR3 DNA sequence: TGTGCCAGCAGCTTCCAGGCCGGGGATGTCCTGACTTTC. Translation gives CASSFQAGDVLTF. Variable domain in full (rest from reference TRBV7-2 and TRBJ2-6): GAGVSQSPSNKVTEKGKDVELRCDPISGHTALYWYRQSLGQGLEFLIYFQGNSAPDKSGLPSDRFSAERTGGSVSTLTIQRTQQEDSAVYLCASSFQAGDVLTFGAGSRLTVL.

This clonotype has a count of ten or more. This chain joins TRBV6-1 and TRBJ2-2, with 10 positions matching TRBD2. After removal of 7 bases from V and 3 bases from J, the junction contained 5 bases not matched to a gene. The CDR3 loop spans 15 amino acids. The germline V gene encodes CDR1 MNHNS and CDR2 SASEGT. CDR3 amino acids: CASMISGGDTGELFF. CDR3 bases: TGTGCCAGCATGATCAGCGGGGGGGACACCGGGGAGCTGTTTTTT.